The clone carrying this T cell receptor (beta chain) was picked up one time. Antigen unknown. The table came from immunoSEQ multiplex PCR; TCRdb's copy has only in-frame clones and leaves some out. The table has over 3,000 clones, roughly 80% seen once; the top ten hold more than 4%. Germline loops: CDR1 MNHEY, CDR2 SMNVEV (reference sequence). The J segment lost 6 bases and the V segment lost 4 bases, leaving 3 bases of the junction unmatched. The CDR3 is made up of 14 amino acids. The data stem from a study of immune cell composition in non-small cell lung cancer. For the study at large: Tumours were mainly lung adenocarcinoma or squamous cell carcinoma.

Study-level points and caveats: It was not proven that tumour-reactive clones equal dominant tumour-associated clones. Top 10 clone scores and clonality were higher in squamous than adenocarcinoma.

This sequence originates from a human donor with non-small cell lung cancer. Material: lung tumor tissue. The chain links TRBV27 to TRBJ1-5, with 10 positions matching TRBD1. The CDR3 reads CASSSGQGTQPQHF. The CDR3, as DNA: TGTGCCAGCAGTTCGGGACAGGGGACTCAGCCCCAGCATTTT.